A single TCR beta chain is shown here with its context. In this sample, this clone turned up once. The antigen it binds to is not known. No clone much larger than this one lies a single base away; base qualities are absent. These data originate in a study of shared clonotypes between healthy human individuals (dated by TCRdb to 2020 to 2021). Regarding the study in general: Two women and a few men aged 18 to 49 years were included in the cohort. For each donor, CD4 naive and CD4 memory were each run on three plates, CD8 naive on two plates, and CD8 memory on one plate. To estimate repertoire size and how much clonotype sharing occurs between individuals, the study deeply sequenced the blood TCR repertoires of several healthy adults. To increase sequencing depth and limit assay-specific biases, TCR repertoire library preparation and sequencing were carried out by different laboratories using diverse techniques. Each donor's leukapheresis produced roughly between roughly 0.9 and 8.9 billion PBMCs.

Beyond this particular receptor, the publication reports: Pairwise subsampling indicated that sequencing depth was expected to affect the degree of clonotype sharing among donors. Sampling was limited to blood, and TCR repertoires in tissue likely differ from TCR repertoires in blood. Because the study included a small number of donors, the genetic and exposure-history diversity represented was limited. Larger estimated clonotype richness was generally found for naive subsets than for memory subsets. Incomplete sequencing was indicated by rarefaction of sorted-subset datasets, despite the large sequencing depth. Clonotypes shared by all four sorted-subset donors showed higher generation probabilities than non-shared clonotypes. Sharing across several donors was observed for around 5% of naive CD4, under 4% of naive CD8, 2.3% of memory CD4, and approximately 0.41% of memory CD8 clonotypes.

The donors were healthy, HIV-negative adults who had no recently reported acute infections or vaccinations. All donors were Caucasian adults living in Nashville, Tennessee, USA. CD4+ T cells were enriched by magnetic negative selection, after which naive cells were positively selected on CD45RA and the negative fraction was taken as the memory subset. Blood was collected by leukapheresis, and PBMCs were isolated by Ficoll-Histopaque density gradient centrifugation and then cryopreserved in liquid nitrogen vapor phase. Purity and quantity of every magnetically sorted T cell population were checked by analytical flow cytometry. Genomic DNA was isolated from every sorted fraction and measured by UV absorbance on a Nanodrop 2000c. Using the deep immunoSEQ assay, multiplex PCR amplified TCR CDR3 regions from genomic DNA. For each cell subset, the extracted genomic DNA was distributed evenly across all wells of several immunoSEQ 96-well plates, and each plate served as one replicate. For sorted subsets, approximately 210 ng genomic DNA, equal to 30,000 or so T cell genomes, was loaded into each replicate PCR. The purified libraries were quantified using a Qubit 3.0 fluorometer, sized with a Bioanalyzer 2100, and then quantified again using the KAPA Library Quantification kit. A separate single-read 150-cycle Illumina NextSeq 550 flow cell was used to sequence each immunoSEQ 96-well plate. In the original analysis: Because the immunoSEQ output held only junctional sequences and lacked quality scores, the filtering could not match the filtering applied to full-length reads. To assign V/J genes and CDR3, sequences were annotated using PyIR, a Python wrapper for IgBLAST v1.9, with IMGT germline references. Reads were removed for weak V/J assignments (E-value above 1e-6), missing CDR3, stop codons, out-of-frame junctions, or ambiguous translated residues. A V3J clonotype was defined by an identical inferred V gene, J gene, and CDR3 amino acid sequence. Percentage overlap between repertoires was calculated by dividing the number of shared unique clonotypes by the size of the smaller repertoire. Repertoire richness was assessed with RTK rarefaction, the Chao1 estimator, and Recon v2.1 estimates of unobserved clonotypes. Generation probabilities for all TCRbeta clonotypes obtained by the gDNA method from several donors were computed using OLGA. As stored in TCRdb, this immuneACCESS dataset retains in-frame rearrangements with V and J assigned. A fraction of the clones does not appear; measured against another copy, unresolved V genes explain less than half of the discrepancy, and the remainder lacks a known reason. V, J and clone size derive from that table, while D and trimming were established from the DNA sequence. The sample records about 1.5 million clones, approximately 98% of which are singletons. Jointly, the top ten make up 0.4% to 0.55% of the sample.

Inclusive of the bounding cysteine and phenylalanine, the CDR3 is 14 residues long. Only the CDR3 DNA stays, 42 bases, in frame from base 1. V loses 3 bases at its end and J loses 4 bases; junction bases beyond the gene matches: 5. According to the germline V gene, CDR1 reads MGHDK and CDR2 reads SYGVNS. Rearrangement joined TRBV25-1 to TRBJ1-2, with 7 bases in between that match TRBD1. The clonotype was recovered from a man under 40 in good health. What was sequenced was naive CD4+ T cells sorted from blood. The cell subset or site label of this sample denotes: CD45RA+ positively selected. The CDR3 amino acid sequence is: CASSEPDRAYGYTF. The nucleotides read TGTGCCAGCAGTGAGCCCGACAGGGCCTATGGCTACACCTTC.